The TCR beta chain under discussion was sequenced for a study of PD-L1 blockade in urothelial cancer. Study background: Patients with male sex and bladder-origin urothelial cancer accounted for most of the 29 enrolled. Median T cell yield per blood sample was about 150,000 cells. Samples of blood were analyzed 3 weeks (second dose) and 6 weeks after treatment start.

The germline CDR1 and CDR2 sequences are MNHEY and SVGAGI. The junction had 5 bases not matched to a gene; V was cut back by 6 bases and J by 4 bases. The CDR3 covers 14 residues. Time point indicated: pretreatment peripheral blood. Profiled with immunoSEQ multiplex PCR; TCRdb holds only in-frame clones, not every one. The repertoire includes some 45,000 clones, about 88% of them detected once, and around 25% sits in the top ten. The V and J genes are TRBV6-5 and TRBJ1-5, with 8 bases fitting TRBD1. The sequences come from PBMCs, collected around atezolizumab (anti-PD-L1) treatment. The TCR was taken from a donor at least 40 years old with urothelial cancer. Here the CDR3 DNA reads TGTGCCAGCAGGCGGACAGGGAGGAATCAGCCCCAGCATTTT. Protein sequence: CASRRTGRNQPQHF.